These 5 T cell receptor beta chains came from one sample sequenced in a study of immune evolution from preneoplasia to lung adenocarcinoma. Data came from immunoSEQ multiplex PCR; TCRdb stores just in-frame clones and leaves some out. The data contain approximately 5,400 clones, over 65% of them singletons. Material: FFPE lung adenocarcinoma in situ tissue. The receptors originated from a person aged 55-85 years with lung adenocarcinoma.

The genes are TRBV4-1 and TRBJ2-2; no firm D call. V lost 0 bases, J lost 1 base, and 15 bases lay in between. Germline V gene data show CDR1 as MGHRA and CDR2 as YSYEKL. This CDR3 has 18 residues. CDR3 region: CASSQEAVRRGNTGELFF. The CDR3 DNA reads TGCGCCAGCAGCCAAGAAGCAGTGCGACGCGGGAACACCGGGGAGCTGTTTTTT.

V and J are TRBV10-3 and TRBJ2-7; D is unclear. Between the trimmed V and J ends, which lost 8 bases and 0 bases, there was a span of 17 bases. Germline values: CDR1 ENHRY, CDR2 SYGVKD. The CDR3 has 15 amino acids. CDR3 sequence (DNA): TGTGCCATCCGCCCCAGTATCTCAAGCTCCTACGAGCAGTACTTC. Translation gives CAIRPSISSSYEQYF.

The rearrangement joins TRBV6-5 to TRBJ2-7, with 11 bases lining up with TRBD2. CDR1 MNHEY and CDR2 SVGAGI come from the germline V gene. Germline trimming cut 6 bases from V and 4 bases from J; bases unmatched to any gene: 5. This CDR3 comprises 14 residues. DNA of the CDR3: TGTGCCAGCAGCTTAGCGGGGGGGCCGTACGAGCAGTACTTC. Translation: CASSLAGGPYEQYF.

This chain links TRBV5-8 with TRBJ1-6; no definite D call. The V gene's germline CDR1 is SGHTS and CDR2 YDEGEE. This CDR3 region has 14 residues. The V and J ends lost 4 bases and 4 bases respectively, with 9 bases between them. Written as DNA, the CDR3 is TGTGCCAGCAGCCTGACGGTATATAATTCACCCCTCCACTTT. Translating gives CASSLTVYNSPLHF.

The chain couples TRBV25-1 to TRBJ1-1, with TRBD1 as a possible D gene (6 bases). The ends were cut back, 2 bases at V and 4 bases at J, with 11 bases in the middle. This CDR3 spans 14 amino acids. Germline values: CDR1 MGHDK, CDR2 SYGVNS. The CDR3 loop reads CASSEVGRGTEAFF. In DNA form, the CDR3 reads TGTGCCAGCAGTGAAGTGGGCAGGGGCACTGAAGCTTTCTTT.